This entry lists 21 T cell receptor beta chains sequenced from one sample in a study of cytomegalovirus exposure and HLA in healthy donors. Primers included in the PCR were 60 Vbeta and 13 Jbeta primers. Here immunoSEQ multiplex PCR was the method, and the copy in TCRdb shows in-frame clones only, minus some. Of tens of thousands of clones in the sample, less than 80% are singletons; the top ten hold 3% to 3.5%. Material: PBMCs. These receptors were taken from a woman aged 50 to 60 in good health and CMV-seronegative.

The chain has TRBV11-3 and TRBJ2-2; TRBD2 might be the D (5 bases). The ends were cut back, 5 bases at V and 8 bases at J, with 15 bases in the middle. Germline V gene data show CDR1 as SGHNT and CDR2 as YENEEA. The CDR3 has 14 amino acids. Here the CDR3 DNA reads TGTGCCAGCAGCCGGACTGGGCTTTTAGGGGAGCTGTTTTTT. Translated, it gives CASSRTGLLGELFF.

The rearrangement uses TRBV11-2 and TRBJ2-2, with TRBD2 identical over 12 bases. CDR3 length equals 15 residues. The V and J ends lost 6 bases and 5 bases, in that order; junction bases with no gene match: 4. Germline V CDR1 and CDR2: SGHAT, FQNNGV. The CDR3 loop is CASRRTSGITGELFF. CDR3 sequence (DNA): TGTGCCAGCAGAAGGACTAGCGGGATAACCGGGGAGCTGTTTTTT.

Details on this clone: At one boundary the junction diverges from the germline segment, which might be a read error. V is TRBV7-7 and J is TRBJ2-2, with D possibly matching TRBD1 (6 bases). Germline V CDR1 and CDR2: SSHAT, FNYEAQ (reference sequence). The CDR3 is made up of 12 amino acids. This CDR3 reads CASSLRGGELFF. CDR3 nucleotide sequence: TGTGCTAGCAGCCTCAGGGGCGGGGAGCTGTTTTTT.

This clone is a singleton in its sample. The chain couples TRBV28 to TRBJ1-4; the D is unclear. Germline V gene sequence: CDR1 MDHEN, CDR2 SYDVKM. V lost 7 bases and J lost 8, with 23 bases in between. This CDR3 region has 16 residues. The CDR3 bases are TGTGCCAGCATTTCCCCCCACCGGGCCAGAGGGGAAAAACTGTTTTTT. This gives the protein CASISPHRARGEKLFF.

This clone appeared once. The chain combines TRBV10-3 with TRBJ2-2; TRBD1 matches at 8 bases. The germline V gene encodes CDR1 ENHRY and CDR2 SYGVKD. V was pared by 11 bases and J by 7 bases, with 12 bases of the junction left unmatched. This CDR3 comprises 14 residues. This CDR3 reads CASSDRGSGGELFF. The DNA of the CDR3 is TGTGCCTCCTCTGACAGGGGATCGGGCGGGGAGCTGTTTTTT.

This rearrangement joins TRBV28 to TRBJ1-3; 8 positions match TRBD1. CDR3 size: 14 residues. Germline V CDR1 and CDR2: MDHEN, SYDVKM. With V trimmed by 6 bases and J by 8 bases, 9 bases remained unmatched. As DNA, the CDR3 is TGTGCCAGCAGGGGGAGGGACAGGACTTACACCATATATTTT. Residues: CASRGRDRTYTIYF.

This chain joins TRBV27 and TRBJ1-2; the D gene is possibly TRBD1 (6 bases). This CDR3 contains 17 residues. The V gene lost 5 bases and the J gene lost 1 base, with 20 bases spanning the gap. Per germline, CDR1 MNHEY and CDR2 SMNVEV (reference sequence). The CDR3 DNA follows: TGTGCCAGCAGTCTAGGGACAATCCAGGGCGGTAACTATGGCTACACCTTC. It translates to CASSLGTIQGGNYGYTF.

The chain employs TRBV6-5 and TRBJ2-1, with 9 bases fitting TRBD2. Germline V gene data show CDR1 as MNHEY and CDR2 as SVGAGI. This CDR3 has 16 amino acids. The junction had 9 bases not matched to a gene; V was cut back by 1 base and J by 8 bases. CDR3 residues: CASSYLVSGSYHEQFF. The CDR3, as DNA: TGTGCCAGCAGTTACTTAGTTAGCGGGAGCTATCATGAGCAGTTCTTC.

This clone was picked up a small number of times. The V call is TRBV13, the J call TRBJ2-1, with 7 bases lining up with TRBD2. Germline lookup yields CDR1 PRHDT and CDR2 FYEKMQ (reference sequence). J lost 0 bases, V lost 5 bases, and 7 bases had no gene match. This CDR3 contains 16 residues. CDR3 coding DNA: TGTGCCAGCAGCGTCGGACTAGTTGGCTCCTACAATGAGCAGTTCTTC. Its translation is CASSVGLVGSYNEQFF. Based on the CDR3 plus reference TRBV13 and TRBJ2-1, the full variable domain is AAGVIQSPRHLIKEKRETATLKCYPIPRHDTVYWYQQGPGQDPQFLISFYEKMQSDKGSIPDRFSAQQFSDYHSELNMSSLELGDSALYFCASSVGLVGSYNEQFFGPGTRLTVL.

This chain links TRBV6-5 with TRBJ2-7, with TRBD2 matching over 7 bases. Losses at the gene ends were 6 bases for V and 7 bases for J; bases not matched to a gene: 12. The CDR3 extends over 14 amino acids. Germline values: CDR1 MNHEY, CDR2 SVGAGI. The CDR3: CASSPTSPTWEQYF. The CDR3 bases are TGTGCCAGCAGCCCGACTAGCCCGACTTGGGAGCAGTACTTC.

This chain connects TRBV27 to TRBJ2-7; tentative D call: TRBD1 (5 bases). CDR3 length equals 14 residues. The germline gives CDR1 MNHEY, CDR2 SMNVEV (reference sequence). The V end was cut by 1 base, the J end by 3 bases, with 10 bases between. CDR3 amino acids: CASSLYTGHYEQYF. CDR3 nucleotides: TGTGCCAGCAGTTTATACACAGGTCACTACGAGCAGTACTTC.

V is TRBV28 and J is TRBJ2-7, with 14 bases fitting TRBD2. The CDR3 loop spans 17 amino acids. V lost 8 bases, J lost 0 bases, and 9 bases stayed unmatched. The germline CDR1 and CDR2 sequences are MDHEN and SYDVKM. CDR3 region: CASGLTSGRESSYEQYF. DNA of the CDR3: TGTGCCAGCGGACTGACTAGCGGGAGGGAAAGCTCCTACGAGCAGTACTTC.

The rearrangement uses TRBV7-2 and TRBJ2-2, with a tentative D call TRBD1 (5 bases). CDR1 SGHTA and CDR2 FQGNSA come from the germline V gene. The V gene lost 3 bases and the J gene lost 0 bases, with 11 bases spanning the gap. The CDR3 contains 16 residues. The CDR3 sequence: CASSLSRVANTGELFF. Written as DNA, the CDR3 is TGTGCCAGCAGCTTGAGCAGGGTTGCGAACACCGGGGAGCTGTTTTTT. Filled out from reference TRBV7-2 and TRBJ2-2, the complete variable domain reads GAGVSQSPSNKVTEKGKDVELRCDPISGHTALYWYRQSLGQGLEFLIYFQGNSAPDKSGLPSDRFSAERTGGSVSTLTIQRTQQEDSAVYLCASSLSRVANTGELFFGEGSRLTVL.

The chain carries TRBV5-1 and TRBJ1-2; TRBD1 aligns across 7 bases. V shed 4 bases and J 0 bases; nucleotides not matched to a gene: 3. This CDR3 is built from 14 residues. Germline CDR1 and CDR2: SGHRS and YFSETQ. In DNA, the CDR3 is TGCGCCAGCAGCAGGGGGCGAGCTAACTATGGCTACACCTTC. Translation: CASSRGRANYGYTF. The full variable domain, its missing parts supplied by reference TRBV5-1 and TRBJ1-2, is KAGVTQTPRYLIKTRGQQVTLSCSPISGHRSVSWYQQTPGQGLQFLFEYFSETQRNKGNFPGRFSGRQFSNSRSEMNVSTLELGDSALYLCASSRGRANYGYTFGSGTRLTVV.

The CDR3 reads CASSPRVSPGPGNTIYF. The CDR3 region has the DNA TGTGCCAGCAGCCCTCGAGTGAGCCCGGGTCCGGGAAACACCATATATTTT. The gene calls are TRBV9 and TRBJ1-3; D is unresolved. Trimming pared 4 bases from V and 4 bases from J, leaving 21 bases between. The CDR3 loop spans 17 amino acids. In germline, CDR1 is SGDLS, CDR2 YYNGEE.

The CDR3 spells CSATGLSGGRDEQFF. The CDR3 bases are TGCAGCGCCACAGGGTTATCGGGAGGGCGAGATGAGCAGTTCTTC. The rearrangement joins TRBV29-1 to TRBJ2-1; 8 bases agree with TRBD2. CDR1 and CDR2 (germline): SQVTM, ANQGSEA. V shed 7 bases and J 8 bases; nucleotides not matched to a gene: 16. The CDR3 covers 15 residues.

The chain employs TRBV21-1 and TRBJ1-5; the D call TRBD1 from the table was never checked on the DNA. TRBV21-1 is tagged as a pseudogene. This CDR3 region has 17 residues. For the CDR3, the DNA is TGTGCCAGCAGCAAAGCCCCCCAGGGGGAACGCAATCAGCCCCAGCATTTT. The encoded protein is CASSKAPQGERNQPQHF.

The chain combines TRBV6-5 with TRBJ2-3, with TRBD2 as a possible D gene (6 bases). V lost 4 bases and J lost 1, with 15 bases in between. The V gene's germline CDR1 is MNHEY and CDR2 SVGAGI. This CDR3 comprises 16 residues. The CDR3, as DNA: TGTGCCAGCAGTTTGGCGGGACGGCTTGGCACAGATACGCAGTATTTT. This gives the protein CASSLAGRLGTDTQYF.

The chain couples TRBV28 to TRBJ2-3; weak D call: TRBD2 (6 bases). Deletions cut 6 bases from V and 3 bases from J, with 22 bases between. Germline V lookup: CDR1 MDHEN, CDR2 SYDVKM. The CDR3 sequence is 17 residues long. CDR3 DNA sequence: TGTGCCAGCAGCAACCAGCGGGTCCAGGGCATAACAGATACGCAGTATTTT. Its protein is CASSNQRVQGITDTQYF.

The J gene is TRBJ1-2, the V gene TRBV7-2; D may be TRBD1 (5 bases). Trimming shortened V by 4 bases and J by 4 bases, and 13 bases separated the two germline ends. The germline V gene encodes CDR1 SGHTA and CDR2 FQGNSA. This CDR3 is 14 amino acids long. The CDR3 bases are TGTGCCAGCAGCTCGAGCTGGACAAGCTATGGCTACACCTTC. Translated, it gives CASSSSWTSYGYTF.

The rearrangement uses TRBV7-9 and TRBJ1-4, with D possibly being TRBD1 (6 bases). V was clipped by 5 bases and J by 5 bases, with 15 bases between them. Per the germline V gene, CDR1 is SEHNR and CDR2 is FQNEAQ (reference sequence). This CDR3 comprises 15 residues. CDR3 residues: CASSTSTGLNEKLFF. CDR3 bases: TGTGCCAGCAGCACCTCGACAGGCCTGAATGAAAAACTGTTTTTT.